This TCR beta chain was captured in a study of OX40 agonist ivuxolimab in advanced cancers. This clone was observed a handful of times. This CDR3 comprises 12 residues. The ends were cut back, 5 bases at V and 10 bases at J, with 14 bases in the middle. CDR1 is SEHNR and CDR2 is FQNEAQ in the germline V gene (reference sequence). The protocol was immunoSEQ multiplex PCR, while the TCRdb copy is restricted to in-frame clones and leaves out a portion. The sample has 98,000 or so clones, 91% seen once. The source was CD4+ or CD8+ T cells sorted from blood, collected in a trial of the OX40 agonist ivuxolimab. This TCR was sampled from an adult with an advanced solid tumor such as melanoma, head and neck, liver or kidney cancer. The chain recombines TRBV7-9 with TRBJ1-2; perhaps TRBD1 as D (5 bases). The CDR3 reads CASSPSLGDYTF. CDR3 nucleotides: TGTGCCAGCAGCCCCTCTCTGGGGGACTACACCTTC.